This T cell receptor beta chain was documented in a study of glioma-infiltrating T cells after dendritic cell vaccination. Study-level information: Dendritic cell vaccination trial patients had either newly diagnosed or recurrent glioblastoma. Three intradermal dendritic cell vaccine injections were given every two weeks. Study outcomes and limitations: Only a small number of patients had complete blood and tumor samples.

Of note for this clone: Its matching antigen is unknown.

Assay: immunoSEQ multiplex PCR; the TCRdb copy retains only in-frame clones and omits some. The profile shows fewer than 65,000 clones, around nine tenths of them singletons. Time point reported: after dendritic cell vaccination, including at tumor progression/relapse. This clonotype originated in a human donor with glioblastoma. The sample was blood, taken after dendritic cell vaccination.

CDR3 region: CASSQGINSNQPQHF. The CDR3 nucleotides are TGTGCCAGCAGTCAGGGGATAAATAGCAATCAGCCCCAGCATTTT. The gene calls are TRBV28 and TRBJ1-5; a possible D gene is TRBD1 (6 bases). Germline V gene lookup returns CDR1 MDHEN and CDR2 SYDVKM. V lost 5 bases to trimming and J lost 0 bases, with 11 bases between them. CDR3 length: 15 residues.